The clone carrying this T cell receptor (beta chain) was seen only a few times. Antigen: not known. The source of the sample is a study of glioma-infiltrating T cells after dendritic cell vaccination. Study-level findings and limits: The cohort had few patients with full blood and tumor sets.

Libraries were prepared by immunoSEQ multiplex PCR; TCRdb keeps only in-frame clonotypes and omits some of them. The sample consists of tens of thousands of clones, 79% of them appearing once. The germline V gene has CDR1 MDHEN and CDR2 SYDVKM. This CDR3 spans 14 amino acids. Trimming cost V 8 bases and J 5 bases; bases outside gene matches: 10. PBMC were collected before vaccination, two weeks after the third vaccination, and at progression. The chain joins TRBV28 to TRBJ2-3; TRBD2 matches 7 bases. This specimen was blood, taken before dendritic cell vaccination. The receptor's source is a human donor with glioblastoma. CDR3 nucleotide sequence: TGTGCCAGCTCCGGTAGCGGGTTAGGAGATACGCAGTATTTT. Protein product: CASSGSGLGDTQYF.